This T cell receptor (beta chain) appears in the sequencing data of a study of T cell repertoires in cytomegalovirus infection. Study summary: CMV epitopes used comprised recently identified HLA-C-restricted ones and well-studied HLA-B-restricted ones.

Comments on this clonotype: Its antigen is as yet unknown.

TCRdb fed the reads into MiXCR, producing one record per CDR3 protein. The repertoire holds around 800,000 distinct CDR3 sequences, with around a third as singletons. CDR1 is LNHNV and CDR2 is YYDKDF in the germline V gene (reference sequence). With 0 bases removed from V and 6 bases from J, the gap between germline ends came to 15 bases. The CDR3 is made up of 16 amino acids. The sequence was obtained from a human donor in good health (CMV status not recorded). Some clones in this sample may be carry-over from other donors' samples. The V call is TRBV15, the J call TRBJ1-5; D gene uncertain. The specimen comprised cultured CD8+ T cells from PBMCs, sampled from culture after CMV antigen stimulation. CDR3: CATSRDKTLSSQPQHF. The CDR3, as DNA: TGTGCCACCAGCAGAGATAAGACTCTATCTAGTCAGCCCCAGCATTTT.